What follows are 2 T cell receptor beta chains derived from one specimen sequenced in a study of glioma-infiltrating T cells. The iRepertoire nested amplicon-rescue multiplex PCR amplified TCR alpha and beta CDR3s from RNA. One entry per CDR3 protein, called by TCRdb with MiXCR from the multiplex PCR reads. The repertoire holds under 200,000 distinct CDR3 sequences, with 43% as singletons. Specimen: glioma tissue, nonneoplastic brain tissue, or PBMCs (not recorded which). The receptors originated from a human donor with low-grade glioma or glioblastoma, undergoing nonglioma brain surgery, or in good health (not recorded which).

The chain uses TRBV3-1 and TRBJ2-5, with unresolved D. The CDR3 covers 16 residues. The V end was cut by 3 bases, the J end by 5 bases, with 19 bases between. Germline V lookup: CDR1 LGHDT, CDR2 YNNKEL (reference sequence). In DNA form, the CDR3 reads TGTGCCAGCAGCCATGGTGCCCCGACAACGATCGAGACCCAGTACTTC. Translating gives CASSHGAPTTIETQYF.

Worth noting for this clonotype: Possible read error: a much larger clone is one base away. The rearrangement joins TRBV6-2 or TRBV6-3 to TRBJ2-7; no definite D call. The V gene lost 7 bases and the J gene lost 2 bases, with 12 bases spanning the gap. Per germline, CDR1 MNHEY and CDR2 SVGEGT. The CDR3 extends over 13 amino acids. CDR3: CASTGNQAYEQYF. In DNA, the CDR3 is TGTGCCAGCACCGGAAACCAAGCCTACGAGCAGTACTTC.